This T cell receptor (beta chain) was identified in a study of Tregs in tolerant kidney transplant recipients. Recipients received nonmyeloablative bone marrow transplants from related graft donors, with transient mixed chimerism. CDR3 length: 15 residues. Germline V gives CDR1 SQVTM, CDR2 ANQGSEA. Trimming stripped 3 bases from V and 2 bases from J, with 11 bases between. Clones were sequenced by immunoSEQ multiplex PCR, and TCRdb holds only the in-frame ones, with some missing. Found here are some 47,000 clones, 89% of them singletons; the top ten hold roughly a sixth. The sequencing here drew on CD8+ T cells from blood (PBMCs), taken 12 months after the transplant. The TCR comes from a human patient who received a combined kidney and bone marrow transplant. Some T cells may originate from the graft donor. The chain uses TRBV29-1 and TRBJ2-6; no clear D gene. The DNA for the CDR3 is TGCAGCGTTGATAGGCCAGGAACTGGGGCCAACGTCCTGACTTTC. Translating it yields CSVDRPGTGANVLTF.